The rows below give T cell receptor beta chains drawn from one sample of a study of identical twins. Using its own MiXCR run on the 5' RACE reads, TCRdb lists one record per CDR3 protein. The repertoire includes hundreds of thousands of distinct CDR3 sequences, around 6% of them detected once, and about 1.8% sits in the top ten. Sample: naive T cells sorted from blood. Receptor source: a man aged 18 to 35 in good health. CDR3s include the opening cysteine and the closing phenylalanine or tryptophan. Each record gives: clone size, V gene, D gene, J gene, CDR3 protein, CDR3 DNA. The D gene is left open where the match is weak. Expanded clones are given a class, and other clones once, few, many or no size at all.

clone_size: many; v_call: TRBV5-6; d_call: -; j_call: TRBJ1-5; cdr3_aa: CASSRTATNQPQHF; cdr3_nt: TGTGCCAGCAGCCGGACGGCCACCAATCAGCCCCAGCATTTT
clone_size: many; v_call: TRBV12-3/TRBV12-4; d_call: -; j_call: TRBJ2-2; cdr3_aa: CASSPFPGFTGELFF; cdr3_nt: TGTGCCAGCAGTCCCTTTCCAGGGTTCACCGGGGAGCTGTTTTTT
clone_size: many; v_call: TRBV29-1; d_call: -; j_call: TRBJ2-3; cdr3_aa: CSVPPREFYTDTQYF; cdr3_nt: TGCAGCGTTCCCCCACGGGAGTTTTACACAGATACGCAGTATTTT
clone_size: many; v_call: TRBV5-6; d_call: -; j_call: TRBJ2-1; cdr3_aa: CASTNGDSYNEQFF; cdr3_nt: TGTGCCAGCACCAACGGTGATTCCTACAATGAGCAGTTCTTC
clone_size: few; v_call: TRBV7-6; d_call: -; j_call: TRBJ2-4; cdr3_aa: CASSTPGDLAKNIQYF; cdr3_nt: TGTGCCAGCAGCACCCCAGGGGATCTAGCCAAAAACATTCAGTACTTC
clone_size: many; v_call: TRBV3-1; d_call: TRBD2; j_call: TRBJ2-1; cdr3_aa: CASSQTPGGNEQFF; cdr3_nt: TGTGCCAGCAGCCAGACTCCGGGAGGGAATGAGCAGTTCTTC
clone_size: many; v_call: TRBV6-1; d_call: TRBD1; j_call: TRBJ1-4; cdr3_aa: CASSARDRGAEKLFF; cdr3_nt: TGTGCCAGCAGTGCCCGGGACAGGGGGGCTGAAAAACTGTTTTTT
clone_size: many; v_call: TRBV29-1; d_call: -; j_call: TRBJ1-1; cdr3_aa: CSVGRQNTEAFF; cdr3_nt: TGCAGCGTTGGGCGACAGAACACTGAAGCTTTCTTT
clone_size: many; v_call: TRBV2; d_call: TRBD2; j_call: TRBJ2-1; cdr3_aa: CASSVREISYNEQFF; cdr3_nt: TGTGCCAGCAGTGTGCGGGAGATATCCTACAATGAGCAGTTCTTC
clone_size: many; v_call: TRBV28; d_call: -; j_call: TRBJ1-5; cdr3_aa: CASSLERAGQPQHF; cdr3_nt: TGTGCCAGCAGTTTGGAGAGGGCGGGACAGCCCCAGCATTTT
clone_size: -; v_call: TRBV24-1; d_call: -; j_call: TRBJ2-1; cdr3_aa: CATSESGYNEQFF; cdr3_nt: TGTGCCACCAGTGAGTCGGGATACAATGAGCAGTTCTTC
clone_size: -; v_call: TRBV28; d_call: -; j_call: TRBJ2-5; cdr3_aa: CASSAGRKTQYF; cdr3_nt: TGTGCCAGCAGCGCCGGTAGGAAGACCCAGTACTTC
clone_size: many; v_call: TRBV12-3/TRBV12-4; d_call: TRBD1; j_call: TRBJ1-2; cdr3_aa: CASSFLQGAADYGYTF; cdr3_nt: TGTGCCAGCAGCTTCCTCCAGGGGGCGGCGGACTATGGCTACACCTTC
clone_size: many; v_call: TRBV15; d_call: -; j_call: TRBJ2-7; cdr3_aa: CATSRAGLEQYF; cdr3_nt: TGTGCCACCAGCAGAGCAGGGCTCGAGCAGTACTTC
clone_size: few; v_call: TRBV7-3; d_call: -; j_call: TRBJ2-2; cdr3_aa: CASTAHPNTGELFF; cdr3_nt: TGTGCCAGCACCGCACATCCAAACACCGGGGAGCTGTTTTTT
clone_size: -; v_call: TRBV6-5; d_call: -; j_call: TRBJ1-4; cdr3_aa: CASSYGRGPSEKLFF; cdr3_nt: TGTGCCAGCAGTTACGGCAGGGGCCCTAGTGAAAAACTGTTTTTT
clone_size: many; v_call: TRBV13; d_call: -; j_call: TRBJ2-2; cdr3_aa: CASSLGLATGELFF; cdr3_nt: TGTGCCAGCAGCTTAGGCTTAGCTACCGGGGAGCTGTTTTTT
clone_size: many; v_call: TRBV20-1; d_call: TRBD1; j_call: TRBJ2-7; cdr3_aa: CSASGDRGNYEQYF; cdr3_nt: TGCAGTGCTTCCGGGGACAGGGGGAACTACGAGCAGTACTTC
clone_size: few; v_call: TRBV5-5; d_call: TRBD2; j_call: TRBJ2-3; cdr3_aa: CASSLRLAGIMGTDTQYF; cdr3_nt: TGTGCCAGCAGCTTGAGGCTAGCGGGGATTATGGGCACAGATACGCAGTATTTT
clone_size: few; v_call: TRBV12-3/TRBV12-4; d_call: TRBD1; j_call: TRBJ2-3; cdr3_aa: CASSFRGQGADTQYF; cdr3_nt: TGTGCCAGCAGTTTTAGAGGACAGGGGGCTGATACGCAGTATTTT
clone_size: few; v_call: TRBV4-3; d_call: -; j_call: TRBJ2-6; cdr3_aa: CASSQGGHSGANVLTF; cdr3_nt: TGCGCCAGCAGCCAAGGGGGGCATTCTGGGGCCAACGTCCTGACTTTC
clone_size: many; v_call: TRBV7-3; d_call: TRBD2; j_call: TRBJ2-1; cdr3_aa: CASSQGTSGRNEQFF; cdr3_nt: TGTGCCAGCAGCCAAGGGACTAGCGGGAGAAATGAGCAGTTCTTC
clone_size: -; v_call: TRBV18; d_call: -; j_call: TRBJ2-3; cdr3_aa: CASSPRQPDTQYF; cdr3_nt: TGTGCCAGCTCACCTCGACAGCCAGATACGCAGTATTTT
clone_size: many; v_call: TRBV12-3/TRBV12-4; d_call: TRBD1; j_call: TRBJ2-7; cdr3_aa: CASRVGTGPYEQYF; cdr3_nt: TGTGCCAGCAGGGTGGGGACAGGGCCCTACGAGCAGTACTTC
clone_size: -; v_call: TRBV6-1; d_call: -; j_call: TRBJ1-4; cdr3_aa: CASSPTVRANEKLFF; cdr3_nt: TGTGCCAGCAGCCCTACGGTGAGAGCTAATGAAAAACTGTTTTTT
clone_size: many; v_call: TRBV4-1; d_call: -; j_call: TRBJ2-2; cdr3_aa: CASSRWTPEMAGELFF; cdr3_nt: TGCGCCAGCAGCCGTTGGACCCCGGAGATGGCCGGGGAGCTGTTTTTT
clone_size: many; v_call: TRBV5-1; d_call: TRBD2; j_call: TRBJ2-7; cdr3_aa: CASSLYASGAYEQYF; cdr3_nt: TGCGCCAGCAGCTTGTATGCTAGCGGGGCCTACGAGCAGTACTTC
clone_size: many; v_call: TRBV25-1; d_call: -; j_call: TRBJ2-7; cdr3_aa: CASSERFYEQYF; cdr3_nt: TGTGCCAGCAGTGAACGGTTCTACGAGCAGTACTTC
clone_size: many; v_call: TRBV5-1; d_call: -; j_call: TRBJ2-1; cdr3_aa: CASSILHGSSYNEQFF; cdr3_nt: TGCGCCAGCAGCATCCTACATGGTTCCTCCTACAATGAGCAGTTCTTC
clone_size: -; v_call: TRBV24-1; d_call: -; j_call: TRBJ2-1; cdr3_aa: CATSDRGSGMSNEQFF; cdr3_nt: TGTGCCACCAGTGATCGGGGAAGTGGGATGTCCAATGAGCAGTTCTTC
clone_size: -; v_call: TRBV7-9; d_call: -; j_call: TRBJ2-5; cdr3_aa: CASSPPRGVETQYF; cdr3_nt: TGTGCCAGCAGCCCTCCTCGGGGAGTCGAGACCCAGTACTTC
clone_size: many; v_call: TRBV29-1; d_call: -; j_call: TRBJ2-3; cdr3_aa: CSVGGGAVGNTQYF; cdr3_nt: TGCAGCGTTGGAGGGGGGGCCGTGGGAAATACGCAGTATTTT
clone_size: -; v_call: TRBV4-1; d_call: -; j_call: TRBJ2-5; cdr3_aa: CASSQDRGRSQETQYF; cdr3_nt: TGCGCCAGCAGCCAAGACCGGGGGCGTAGTCAAGAGACCCAGTACTTC